This T cell receptor (beta chain) was sequenced during a study of response to subunit inactivated influenza vaccine. This clonotype was counted between two and nine times. Its antigen remains unknown. TCRdb recomputed calls from the RT-PCR reads with MiXCR, one row per CDR3 protein. The data hold 400,000 to 550,000 distinct CDR3 sequences, with less than 30% observed a single time. Whole-study results and caveats: After each seasonal influenza vaccination, few new T cells are recruited, the authors suggested.

This TCR was recovered from a man between 50 and 59 years old who received an inactivated influenza vaccine. Material: CD4+ T cells sorted from PBMCs, obtained 5 to 6 days after vaccination.

CDR3 in amino acids: CASSRRGDDTQYF. CDR3 in DNA: TGTGCCAGCAGCCGACGGGGGGATGATACGCAGTATTTT. This chain joins TRBV7-2 and TRBJ2-3; 7 bases line up with TRBD2. Germline CDR1 SGHTA, CDR2 FQGNSA. The CDR3 is 13 amino acids. The J segment lost 6 bases and the V segment lost 5 bases, leaving 5 bases of the junction unmatched.